Shown below are 19 T cell receptor beta chains from a single sample sequenced in a study of cytotoxic CD8 clonotypes in ibrutinib-treated CLL. Sequenced by immunoSEQ multiplex PCR; TCRdb stores in-frame clones only, minus some. The data contain 60,000 to 70,000 clones, roughly 50% of them seen just once; the ten biggest clones take up about 14%. This material consisted of PBMCs, taken after 12 months of ibrutinib treatment. These receptors were obtained from a human donor with chronic lymphocytic leukemia.

The V gene is TRBV5-6, the J gene TRBJ1-4, with 7 bases identical to TRBD1. The CDR3 is 15 residues long. V shed 6 bases, J shed 6 bases, and the junction held 11 bases outside the gene matches. The germline gives CDR1 SGHDT, CDR2 YYEEEE. The CDR3 coding sequence is TGTGCCAGCACCCGACGGAGAACAGGGGATGAAAAACTGTTTTTT. Its protein product is CASTRRRTGDEKLFF. Together with reference TRBV5-6 and TRBJ1-4, the CDR3 gives the full variable domain: DAGVTQSPTHLIKTRGQQVTLRCSPKSGHDTVSWYQQALGQGPQFIFQYYEEEERQRGNFPDRFSGHQFPNYSSELNVNALLLGDSALYLCASTRRRTGDEKLFFGSGTQLSVL.

This clone was seen more than once but under ten times. The CDR3 DNA is TGCGCCAGCAGCTTGTCGGACTTACCGCCAGATACGCAGTATTTT. It encodes CASSLSDLPPDTQYF. The V call is TRBV5-1, the J call TRBJ2-3, with D possibly TRBD2 on 5 matching bases. Trimming stripped 1 base from V and 4 bases from J, with 13 bases between. The CDR3 length is 15 residues. Germline V gene sequence: CDR1 SGHRS, CDR2 YFSETQ.

The chain is built from TRBV5-6 and TRBJ2-4; 9 nucleotides match TRBD1. V trimming: 2 bases; J trimming: 13 bases; junction bases outside the gene matches: 1. This CDR3 comprises 11 residues. CDR1 and CDR2 (germline): SGHDT, YYEEEE. The CDR3, as DNA: TGTGCCAGCAGCTTTGGGACAGGGCAGTACTTC. It translates to CASSFGTGQYF.

The rearrangement uses TRBV2 and TRBJ1-5, with D possibly being TRBD1 (6 bases). The CDR3 length is 15 residues. CDR1 SNHLY and CDR2 FYNNEI come from the germline V gene. V lost 9 bases to trimming and J lost 8 bases, with 23 bases between them. The CDR3 nucleotides are TGTGCCAGTCGACAGGAATATCCCGTTTTGGAGCCCCAGCATTTT. Its protein is CASRQEYPVLEPQHF.

This sequence joins TRBV4-1 and TRBJ1-4, with 7 bases lining up with TRBD1. The CDR3 sequence is 16 residues long. V shed 2 bases and J 6 bases; nucleotides not matched to a gene: 9. Germline V gene data show CDR1 as MGHRA and CDR2 as YSYEKL. CDR3 amino acids: CASSQTQGLPYEKLFF. CDR3 sequence (DNA): TGCGCCAGCAGCCAAACACAGGGGTTACCGTATGAAAAACTGTTTTTT.

The genes are TRBV11-2 and TRBJ2-3; 8 bases are shared with TRBD2. V shed 5 bases, J shed 3 bases, and the junction held 7 bases outside the gene matches. The length of the CDR3 is 15 residues. The germline V gene has CDR1 SGHAT and CDR2 FQNNGV. CDR3 loop: CASSRGGLKTDTQYF. CDR3 nucleotide sequence: TGTGCCAGCAGCCGGGGGGGGCTGAAAACAGATACGCAGTATTTT.

The rearrangement joins TRBV27 to TRBJ2-1; 8 positions agree with TRBD2. The germline V gene encodes CDR1 MNHEY and CDR2 SMNVEV (reference sequence). Trimming removed 5 bases from V and 9 bases from J; junction bases left unmatched: 15. CDR3 length equals 16 residues. CDR3 amino acids: CASSPPSLSGIAEQFF. For the CDR3, the DNA is TGTGCCAGCAGTCCACCTTCGCTTAGCGGGATTGCTGAGCAGTTCTTC.

The V call is TRBV20-1, the J call TRBJ2-7; no firm D call. Per germline, CDR1 DFQATT and CDR2 SNEGSKA (reference sequence). The CDR3 is made up of 11 amino acids. V was cut by 3 bases and J by 3 bases, with 6 bases left in between. CDR3 sequence reads: CSASASYEQYF. The CDR3 nucleotides are TGCAGTGCTAGCGCCAGCTACGAGCAGTACTTC.

V is TRBV11-2 and J is TRBJ2-7; D might be TRBD1 (5 bases). CDR1 and CDR2 from the germline V gene are SGHAT and FQNNGV. Trimming shortened V by 6 bases and J by 0 bases, and 9 bases separated the two germline ends. The CDR3 consists of 13 residues. The CDR3 is CASSRDSSYEQYF. CDR3 sequence (DNA): TGTGCCAGCAGTCGCGACAGCTCCTACGAGCAGTACTTC.

J is TRBJ2-1 and V is TRBV5-1; tentative D call: TRBD2 (6 bases). The V gene lost 8 bases and the J gene lost 4 bases, with 13 bases spanning the gap. Germline CDR1 reads SGHRS; CDR2 reads YFSETQ. This CDR3 contains 13 residues. For the CDR3, the DNA is TGCGCCAGTTACCGGGACTTTTACAATGAGCAGTTCTTC. Residues: CASYRDFYNEQFF. Combining the CDR3 with reference TRBV5-1 and TRBJ2-1 gives the whole variable domain KAGVTQTPRYLIKTRGQQVTLSCSPISGHRSVSWYQQTPGQGLQFLFEYFSETQRNKGNFPGRFSGRQFSNSRSEMNVSTLELGDSALYLCASYRDFYNEQFFGPGTRLTVL.

The chain carries TRBV7-9 and TRBJ2-3, with TRBD2 matching 12 bases. Germline CDR1 reads SEHNR; CDR2 reads FQNEAQ (reference sequence). With V trimmed by 2 bases and J by 3 bases, 9 bases remained unmatched. The CDR3 has 18 residues. The CDR3 region is CASSLSRTSGVKTDTQYF. The CDR3 bases are TGTGCCAGCAGCTTATCCCGGACTAGCGGGGTGAAAACAGATACGCAGTATTTT. Variable domain in full (rest from reference TRBV7-9 and TRBJ2-3): DTGVSQNPRHKITKRGQNVTFRCDPISEHNRLYWYRQTLGQGPEFLTYFQNEAQLEKSRLLSDRFSAERPKGSFSTLEIQRTEQGDSAMYLCASSLSRTSGVKTDTQYFGPGTRLTVL.

The chain is built from TRBV28 and TRBJ2-4, with 13 positions matching TRBD2. The CDR3 covers 17 residues. The V segment lost 6 bases and the J segment 6 bases; nucleotides outside the gene matches: 11. Germline V gives CDR1 MDHEN, CDR2 SYDVKM. The CDR3 sequence is CASRSHTSGRAANIQYF. CDR3 in DNA: TGTGCCAGCAGGTCACACACTAGCGGGAGGGCCGCAAACATTCAGTACTTC.

This clone was detected a few times. The V and J genes are TRBV5-1 and TRBJ2-3, with 7 nucleotides matching TRBD1. Germline trimming cut 3 bases from V and 1 base from J; bases unmatched to any gene: 14. CDR1 and CDR2 (germline): SGHRS, YFSETQ. The CDR3 has 18 residues. The CDR3 region is CASSSFVYDRVGTDTQYF. In DNA form, the CDR3 reads TGCGCCAGCAGCTCCTTTGTCTACGACAGGGTCGGCACAGATACGCAGTATTTT.

This chain uses TRBV2 with TRBJ2-3; D unresolved. Germline V lookup: CDR1 SNHLY, CDR2 FYNNEI. Trimming took 6 bases from V and 2 from J, leaving 6 bases between them. There are 12 residues in the CDR3. The CDR3 loop reads CASSDNTDTQYF. Written as DNA, the CDR3 is TGTGCCAGCAGCGATAACACAGATACGCAGTATTTT.

This chain connects TRBV6-1 to TRBJ1-5; 8 bases map to TRBD1. V dropped 1 base and J dropped 5; count of bases not matched to a gene: 4. This CDR3 has 15 residues. The V gene's germline CDR1 is MNHNS and CDR2 SASEGT. The CDR3, as DNA: TGTGCCAGCAGTGAAGGGGCAGGGGGCTATCAGCCCCAGCATTTT. Its translation is CASSEGAGGYQPQHF.

V is TRBV6-5 and J is TRBJ2-7, with no clear D. The CDR3 totals 12 residues. Per germline, CDR1 MNHEY and CDR2 SVGAGI. The germline V and J ends were trimmed by 6 bases and 5 bases, with 11 bases remaining between them. Here the CDR3 reads CASSEMWNEQYV. DNA of the CDR3: TGTGCCAGCAGCGAGATGTGGAACGAGCAGTACGTC.

This clone was seen only once. The chain couples TRBV6-1 to TRBJ2-7; D is undetermined. This CDR3 has 11 residues. The V gene's germline CDR1 is MNHNS and CDR2 SASEGT. V was pared by 4 bases and J by 3 bases, with 4 bases between. The CDR3 region is CASSGLYEQYF. The DNA for the CDR3 is TGTGCCAGCAGTGGACTCTACGAGCAGTACTTC.

The chain uses TRBV6-6 and TRBJ2-7; 7 bases align to TRBD1. Looked up from germline, CDR1 is MNHNY and CDR2 is SVGAGI (reference sequence). Trimming at V came to 2 bases and at J to 6 bases, leaving 7 bases not matched to a gene. CDR3 length equals 14 residues. CDR3 amino acids: CASSYRDRRPEQYF. The CDR3 nucleotides are TGTGCCAGCAGTTACAGGGACAGAAGGCCCGAGCAGTACTTC.

This clone has a count of ten or more. The chain combines TRBV6-1 with TRBJ1-6; D unclear. The V and J ends lost 7 bases and 9 bases respectively, with 10 bases between them. This CDR3 has 12 amino acids. Germline V gives CDR1 MNHNS, CDR2 SASEGT. DNA of the CDR3: TGTGCCAGCACAACTAGTGGTTCACCCCTCCACTTT. The encoded protein is CASTTSGSPLHF.